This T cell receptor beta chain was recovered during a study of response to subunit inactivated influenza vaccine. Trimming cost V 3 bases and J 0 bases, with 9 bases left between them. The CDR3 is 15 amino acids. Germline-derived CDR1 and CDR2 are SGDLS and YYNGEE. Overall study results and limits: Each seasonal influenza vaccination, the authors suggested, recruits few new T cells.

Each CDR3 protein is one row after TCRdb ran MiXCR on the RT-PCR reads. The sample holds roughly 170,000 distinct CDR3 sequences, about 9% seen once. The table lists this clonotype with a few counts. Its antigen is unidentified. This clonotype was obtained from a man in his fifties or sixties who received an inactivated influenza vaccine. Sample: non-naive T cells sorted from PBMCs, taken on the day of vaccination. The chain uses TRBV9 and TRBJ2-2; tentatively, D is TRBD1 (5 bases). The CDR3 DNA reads TGTGCCAGCAGCGAACAGGACCCGAACACCGGGGAGCTGTTTTTT. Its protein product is CASSEQDPNTGELFF.